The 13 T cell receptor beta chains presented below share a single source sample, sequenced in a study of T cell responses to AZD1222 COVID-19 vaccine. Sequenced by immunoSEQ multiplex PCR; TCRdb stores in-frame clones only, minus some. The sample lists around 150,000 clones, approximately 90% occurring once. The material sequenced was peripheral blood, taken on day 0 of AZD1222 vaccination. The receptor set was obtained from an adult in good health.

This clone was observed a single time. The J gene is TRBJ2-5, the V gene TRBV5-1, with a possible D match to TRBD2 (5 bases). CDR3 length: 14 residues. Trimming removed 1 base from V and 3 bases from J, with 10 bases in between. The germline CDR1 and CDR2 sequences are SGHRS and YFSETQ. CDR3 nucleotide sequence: TGCGCCAGCAGCTTGTTGCGGGCAGAAGAGACCCAGTACTTC. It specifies CASSLLRAEETQYF.

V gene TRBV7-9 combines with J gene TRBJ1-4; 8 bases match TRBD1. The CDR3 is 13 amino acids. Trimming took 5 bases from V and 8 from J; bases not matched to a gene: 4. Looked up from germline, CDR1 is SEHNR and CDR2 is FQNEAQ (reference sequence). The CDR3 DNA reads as TGTGCCAGCAGCCCCACAGGGGGGGAAAAACTGTTTTTT. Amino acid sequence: CASSPTGGEKLFF.

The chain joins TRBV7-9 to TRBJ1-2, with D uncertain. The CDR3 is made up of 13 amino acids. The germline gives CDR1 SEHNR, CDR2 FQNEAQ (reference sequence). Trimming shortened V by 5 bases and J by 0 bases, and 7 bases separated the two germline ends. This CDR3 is CASSPNPNYGYTF. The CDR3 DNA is TGTGCCAGCAGCCCCAACCCTAACTATGGCTACACCTTC.

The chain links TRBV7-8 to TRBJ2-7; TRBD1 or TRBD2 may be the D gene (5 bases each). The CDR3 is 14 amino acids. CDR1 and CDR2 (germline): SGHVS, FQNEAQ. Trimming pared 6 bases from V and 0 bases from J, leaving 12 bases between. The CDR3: CASSLRDVSYEQYF. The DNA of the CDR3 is TGTGCCAGCAGTCTACGGGACGTCTCCTACGAGCAGTACTTC.

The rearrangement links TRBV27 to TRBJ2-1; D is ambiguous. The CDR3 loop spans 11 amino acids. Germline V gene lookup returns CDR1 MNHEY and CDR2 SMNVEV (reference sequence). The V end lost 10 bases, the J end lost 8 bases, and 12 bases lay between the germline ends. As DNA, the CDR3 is TGTGCCACCCACTCTGGGGATGAGCAGTTCTTC. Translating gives CATHSGDEQFF.

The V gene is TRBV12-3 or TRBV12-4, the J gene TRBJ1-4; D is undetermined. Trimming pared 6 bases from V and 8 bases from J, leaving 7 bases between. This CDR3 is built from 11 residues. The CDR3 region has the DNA TGTGCCAGCAGCCGCGAAGAAAAACTGTTTTTT. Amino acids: CASSREEKLFF.

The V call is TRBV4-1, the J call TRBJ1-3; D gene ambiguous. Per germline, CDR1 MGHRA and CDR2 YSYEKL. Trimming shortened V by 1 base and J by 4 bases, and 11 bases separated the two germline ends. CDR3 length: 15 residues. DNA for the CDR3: TGCGCCAGCAGCCAAGCATCAAGGAGGGGAAACACCATATATTTT. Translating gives CASSQASRRGNTIYF.

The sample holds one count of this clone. CDR3 protein: CASSLQGPMNTEAFF. Here the CDR3 DNA reads TGCGCCAGCAGCTTACAGGGGCCTATGAACACTGAAGCTTTCTTT. V is TRBV5-1 and J is TRBJ1-1, with 7 bases that match TRBD1. The length of the CDR3 is 15 residues. The V segment lost 2 bases and the J segment 0 bases; nucleotides outside the gene matches: 4. Germline values: CDR1 SGHRS, CDR2 YFSETQ.

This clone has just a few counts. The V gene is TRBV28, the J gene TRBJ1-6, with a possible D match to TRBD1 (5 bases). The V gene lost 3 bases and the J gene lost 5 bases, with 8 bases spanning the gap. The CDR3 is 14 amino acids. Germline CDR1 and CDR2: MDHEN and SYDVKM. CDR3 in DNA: TGTGCCAGCAGTTTGGGGGTTAATAATTCACCCCTCCACTTT. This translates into CASSLGVNNSPLHF.

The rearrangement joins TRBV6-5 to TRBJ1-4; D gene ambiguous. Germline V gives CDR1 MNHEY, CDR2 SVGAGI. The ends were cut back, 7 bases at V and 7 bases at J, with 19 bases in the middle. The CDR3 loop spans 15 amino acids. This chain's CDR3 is CASTSEEGISEKLFF. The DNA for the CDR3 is TGTGCCAGCACAAGTGAGGAGGGTATAAGTGAAAAACTGTTTTTT.

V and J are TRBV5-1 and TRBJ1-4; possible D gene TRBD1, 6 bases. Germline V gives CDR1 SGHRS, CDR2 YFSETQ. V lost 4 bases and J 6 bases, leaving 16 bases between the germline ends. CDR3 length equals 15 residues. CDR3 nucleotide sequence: TGCGCCAGCAGCCCTAACAGGGCCGGAGATGAAAAACTGTTTTTT. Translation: CASSPNRAGDEKLFF.

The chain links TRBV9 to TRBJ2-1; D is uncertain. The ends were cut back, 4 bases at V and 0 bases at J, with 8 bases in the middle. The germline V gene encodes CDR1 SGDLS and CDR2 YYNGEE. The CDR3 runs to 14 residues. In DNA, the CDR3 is TGTGCCAGCAGCCCGGGTAGCTCCTACAATGAGCAGTTCTTC. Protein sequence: CASSPGSSYNEQFF.

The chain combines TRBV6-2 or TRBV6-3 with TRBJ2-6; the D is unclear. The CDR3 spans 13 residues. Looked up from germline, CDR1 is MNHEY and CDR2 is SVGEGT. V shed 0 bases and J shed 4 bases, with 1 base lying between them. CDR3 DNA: TGTGCCAGCAGTTACTCCGGGGCCAACGTCCTGACTTTC. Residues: CASSYSGANVLTF.